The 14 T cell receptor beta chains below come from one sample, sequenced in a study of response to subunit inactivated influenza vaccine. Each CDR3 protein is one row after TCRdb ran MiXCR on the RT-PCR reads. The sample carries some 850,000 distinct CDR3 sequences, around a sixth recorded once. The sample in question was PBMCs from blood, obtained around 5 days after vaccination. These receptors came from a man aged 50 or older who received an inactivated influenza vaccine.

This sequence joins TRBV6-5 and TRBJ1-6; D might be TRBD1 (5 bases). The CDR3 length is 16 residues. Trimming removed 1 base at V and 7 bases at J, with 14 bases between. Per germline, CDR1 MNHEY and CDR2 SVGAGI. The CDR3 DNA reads TGTGCCAGCAGTTACTTAGGGTTGGGGCCCAATTCACCCCTCCACTTT. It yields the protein CASSYLGLGPNSPLHF.

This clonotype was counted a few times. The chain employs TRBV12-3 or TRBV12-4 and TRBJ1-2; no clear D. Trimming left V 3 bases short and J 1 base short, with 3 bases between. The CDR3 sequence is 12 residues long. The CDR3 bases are TGTGCCAGCAGTTTCTTTAACTATGGCTACACCTTC. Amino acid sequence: CASSFFNYGYTF.

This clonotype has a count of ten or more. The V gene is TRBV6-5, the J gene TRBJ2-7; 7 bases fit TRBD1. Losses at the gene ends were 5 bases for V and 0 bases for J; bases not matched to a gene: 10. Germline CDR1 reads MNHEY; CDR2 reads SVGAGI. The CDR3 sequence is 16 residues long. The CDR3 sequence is CASSILGTASSYEQYF. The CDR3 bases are TGTGCCAGCAGTATCCTCGGGACAGCAAGCTCCTACGAGCAGTACTTC.

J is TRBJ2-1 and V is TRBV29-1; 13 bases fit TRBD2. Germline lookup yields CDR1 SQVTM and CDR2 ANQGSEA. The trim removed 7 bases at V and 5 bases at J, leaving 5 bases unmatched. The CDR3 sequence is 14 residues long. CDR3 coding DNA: TGCAGCGGTGGACTAGCGGGGGCGAACAATGAGCAGTTCTTC. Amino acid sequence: CSGGLAGANNEQFF.

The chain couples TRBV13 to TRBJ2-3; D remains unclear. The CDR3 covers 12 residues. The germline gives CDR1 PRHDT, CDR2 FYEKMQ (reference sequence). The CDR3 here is CAIPSGTDTQYF. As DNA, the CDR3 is TGTGCAATCCCCAGCGGCACAGATACGCAGTATTTT.

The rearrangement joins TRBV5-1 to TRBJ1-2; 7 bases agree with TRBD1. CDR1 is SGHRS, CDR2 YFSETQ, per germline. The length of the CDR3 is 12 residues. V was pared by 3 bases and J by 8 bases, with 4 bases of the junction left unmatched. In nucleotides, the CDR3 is TGCGCCAGCAGCTCAGGGGGAGCGGGCTACACCTTC. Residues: CASSSGGAGYTF.

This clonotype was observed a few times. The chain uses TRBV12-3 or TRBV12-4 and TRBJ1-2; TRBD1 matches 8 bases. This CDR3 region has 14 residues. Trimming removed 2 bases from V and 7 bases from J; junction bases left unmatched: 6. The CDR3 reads CASSLQGATGGYTF. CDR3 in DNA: TGTGCCAGCAGTTTACAGGGGGCTACAGGTGGCTACACCTTC.

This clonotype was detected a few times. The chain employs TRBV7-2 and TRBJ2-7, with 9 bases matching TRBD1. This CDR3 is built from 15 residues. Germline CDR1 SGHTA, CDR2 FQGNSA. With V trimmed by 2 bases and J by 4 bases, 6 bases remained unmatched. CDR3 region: CASSLLRTGAYEQYF. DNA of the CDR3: TGTGCCAGCAGCTTACTAAGGACAGGGGCTTACGAGCAGTACTTC. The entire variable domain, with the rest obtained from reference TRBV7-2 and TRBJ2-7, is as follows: GAGVSQSPSNKVTEKGKDVELRCDPISGHTALYWYRQSLGQGLEFLIYFQGNSAPDKSGLPSDRFSAERTGGSVSTLTIQRTQQEDSAVYLCASSLLRTGAYEQYFGPGTRLTVT.

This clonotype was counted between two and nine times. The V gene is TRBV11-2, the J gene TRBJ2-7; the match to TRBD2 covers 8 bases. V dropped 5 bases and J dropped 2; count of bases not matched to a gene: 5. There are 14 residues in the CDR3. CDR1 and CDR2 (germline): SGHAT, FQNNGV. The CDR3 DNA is TGTGCCAGCAGCCACGCGGGGGGAACCTACGAGCAGTACTTC. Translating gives CASSHAGGTYEQYF.

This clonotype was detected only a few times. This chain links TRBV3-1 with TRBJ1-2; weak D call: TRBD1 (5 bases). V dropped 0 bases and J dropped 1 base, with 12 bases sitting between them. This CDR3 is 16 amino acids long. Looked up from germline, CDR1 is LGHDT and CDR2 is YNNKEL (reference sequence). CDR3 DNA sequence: TGTGCCAGCAGCCAAGATAGTGGGGGACTTAACTATGGCTACACCTTC. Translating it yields CASSQDSGGLNYGYTF.

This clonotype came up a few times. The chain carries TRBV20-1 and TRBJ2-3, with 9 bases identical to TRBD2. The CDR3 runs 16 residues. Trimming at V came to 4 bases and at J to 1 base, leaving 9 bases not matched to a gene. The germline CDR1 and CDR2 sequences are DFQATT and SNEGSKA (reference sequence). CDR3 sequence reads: CSATPLLAGRTDTQYF. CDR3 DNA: TGCAGTGCTACGCCTCTTCTAGCGGGACGCACAGATACGCAGTATTTT.

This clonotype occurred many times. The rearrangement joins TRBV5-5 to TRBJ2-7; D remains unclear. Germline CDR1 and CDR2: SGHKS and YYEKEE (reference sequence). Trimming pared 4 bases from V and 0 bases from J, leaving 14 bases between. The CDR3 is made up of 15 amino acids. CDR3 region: CASSPGIQNSYEQYF. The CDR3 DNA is TGTGCCAGCAGCCCTGGAATACAGAACTCCTACGAGCAGTACTTC.

This chain's CDR3 is CSARDLVGRPMNTEAFF. CDR3 nucleotides: TGCAGTGCTAGAGATTTGGTGGGGCGTCCCATGAACACTGAAGCTTTCTTT. The chain is built from TRBV20-1 and TRBJ1-1, with D maybe TRBD1 (5 bases). The CDR3 is 17 amino acids. Germline V gene sequence: CDR1 DFQATT, CDR2 SNEGSKA (reference sequence). The V gene lost 0 bases and the J gene lost 0 bases, with 17 bases spanning the gap.

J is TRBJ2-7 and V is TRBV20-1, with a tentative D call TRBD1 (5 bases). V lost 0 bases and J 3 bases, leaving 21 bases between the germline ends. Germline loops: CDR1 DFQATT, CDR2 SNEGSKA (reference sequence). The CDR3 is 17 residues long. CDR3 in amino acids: CSAREPRATEIHYEQYF. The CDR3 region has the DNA TGCAGTGCTAGAGAGCCCAGGGCAACAGAGATCCACTACGAGCAGTACTTC.